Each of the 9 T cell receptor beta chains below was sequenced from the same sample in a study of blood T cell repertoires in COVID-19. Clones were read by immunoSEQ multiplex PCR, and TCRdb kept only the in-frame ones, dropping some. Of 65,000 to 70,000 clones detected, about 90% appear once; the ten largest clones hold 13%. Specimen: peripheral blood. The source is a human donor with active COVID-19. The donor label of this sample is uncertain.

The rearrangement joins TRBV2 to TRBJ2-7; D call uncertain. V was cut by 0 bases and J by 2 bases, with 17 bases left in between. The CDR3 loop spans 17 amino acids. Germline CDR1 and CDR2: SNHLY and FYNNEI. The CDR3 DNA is TGTGCCAGCAGTGAAGCACTATCGGCCTCTACCCCCTACGAGCAGTACTTC. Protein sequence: CASSEALSASTPYEQYF.

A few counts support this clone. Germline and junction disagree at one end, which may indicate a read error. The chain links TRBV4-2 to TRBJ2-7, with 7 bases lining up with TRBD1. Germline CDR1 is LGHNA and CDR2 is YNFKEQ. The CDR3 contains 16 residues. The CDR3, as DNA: TGTGCCAGCAGTCAAGATCCGGGACAGCGGTCCTACGAGCAGTACTTC. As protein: CASSQDPGQRSYEQYF.

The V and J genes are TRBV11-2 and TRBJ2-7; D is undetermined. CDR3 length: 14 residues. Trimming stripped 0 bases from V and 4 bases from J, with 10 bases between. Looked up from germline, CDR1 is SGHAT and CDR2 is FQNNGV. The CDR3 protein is CASSLDFGPYEQYF. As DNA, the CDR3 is TGTGCCAGCAGCTTAGATTTCGGTCCATACGAGCAGTACTTC.

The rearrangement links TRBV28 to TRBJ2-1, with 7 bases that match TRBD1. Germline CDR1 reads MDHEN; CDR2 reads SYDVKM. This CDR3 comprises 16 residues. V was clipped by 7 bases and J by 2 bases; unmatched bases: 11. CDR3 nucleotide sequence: TGTGCCAGCAACACAGGGGCCCAACAAACCTACAATGAGCAGTTCTTC. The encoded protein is CASNTGAQQTYNEQFF.

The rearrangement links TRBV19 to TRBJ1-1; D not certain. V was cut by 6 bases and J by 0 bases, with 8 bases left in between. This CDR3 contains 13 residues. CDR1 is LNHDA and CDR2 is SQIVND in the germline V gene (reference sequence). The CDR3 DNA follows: TGTGCCAGTAGATCTACCGTGAACACTGAAGCTTTCTTT. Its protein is CASRSTVNTEAFF.

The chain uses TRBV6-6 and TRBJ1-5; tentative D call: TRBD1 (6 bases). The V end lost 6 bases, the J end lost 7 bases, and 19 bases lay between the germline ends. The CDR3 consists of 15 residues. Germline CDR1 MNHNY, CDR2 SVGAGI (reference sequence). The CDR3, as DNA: TGTGCCAGCAGCCTTCGTGGGGGCGGAGGCCAGCCCCAGCATTTT. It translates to CASSLRGGGGQPQHF.

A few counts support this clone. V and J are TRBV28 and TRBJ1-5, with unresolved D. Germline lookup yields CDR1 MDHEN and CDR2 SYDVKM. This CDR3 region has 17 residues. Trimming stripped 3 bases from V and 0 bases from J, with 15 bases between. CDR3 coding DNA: TGTGCCAGCAGTTTCGGCCCCGAGACTTATAGCAATCAGCCCCAGCATTTT. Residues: CASSFGPETYSNQPQHF. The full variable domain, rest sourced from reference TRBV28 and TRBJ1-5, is DVKVTQSSRYLVKRTGEKVFLECVQDMDHENMFWYRQDPGLGLRLIYFSYDVKMKEKGDIPEGYSVSREKKERFSLILESASTNQTSMYLCASSFGPETYSNQPQHFGDGTRLSIL.

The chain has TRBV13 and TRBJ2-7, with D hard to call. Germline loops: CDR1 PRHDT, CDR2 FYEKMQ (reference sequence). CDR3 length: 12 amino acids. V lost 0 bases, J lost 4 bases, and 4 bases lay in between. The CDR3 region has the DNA TGTGCCAGCAGCTTAGGCAGATACGAGCAGTACTTC. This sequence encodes CASSLGRYEQYF.

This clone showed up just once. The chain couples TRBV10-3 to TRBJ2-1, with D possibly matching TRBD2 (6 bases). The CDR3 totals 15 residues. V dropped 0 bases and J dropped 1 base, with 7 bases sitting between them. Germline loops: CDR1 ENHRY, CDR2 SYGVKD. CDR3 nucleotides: TGTGCCATCAGTGAGTCCCGGGAGTCCTACAATGAGCAGTTCTTC. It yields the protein CAISESRESYNEQFF.